Listed below are T cell receptor beta chains from one sample, sequenced in a study of blood T cells in healthy people across ages. Each CDR3 protein is one row after TCRdb ran MiXCR on the 5' RACE reads. In the table there are some 1.5 million distinct CDR3 sequences, 25% to 30% of which are singletons. The specimen was blood. These receptors were collected from a woman in her thirties in good health. CDR3s include the opening cysteine and the closing phenylalanine or tryptophan. Fields, in order: J gene, clone size, V gene, CDR3 protein. Clone size is given for some rows only: seen once, a few or many times, or a class if the clone is expanded.

TRBJ2-4 | NA | TRBV29-1 | CSVEIGSFNIQYF
TRBJ2-5 | NA | TRBV29-1 | CSARLSGQETQYF
TRBJ2-1 | once | TRBV5-5 | CTSSFWGNEQFF
TRBJ2-5 | many | TRBV10-1 | CASSEERGRGPQTQYF
TRBJ2-1 | few | TRBV10-3 | CAINRQGDNEQFF
TRBJ2-7 | NA | TRBV9 | CASSVRQGDPYGQYF
TRBJ1-5 | once | TRBV3-1 | CASSQVAGEAQPQHF
TRBJ1-1 | NA | TRBV5-1 | CASSFGQGSNTEAFF
TRBJ2-1 | few | TRBV7-9 | CASSNWDSSYNERFF
TRBJ2-7 | NA | TRBV2 | CASSEGWQEQYF
TRBJ2-3 | NA | TRBV5-1 | CASSSEQGTDTQYF
TRBJ2-5 | NA | TRBV12-5 | CASGPGRTDWPQYF
TRBJ1-5 | few | TRBV7-6 | CASSPEVAQVNQPQHF
TRBJ2-7 | few | TRBV7-2 | CASSFLLAGVEQYF
TRBJ1-5 | NA | TRBV12-3/TRBV12-4 | CTSSQTGLSNQPQHF
TRBJ1-2 | many | TRBV5-1 | CASSPDGTPNYGYTF
TRBJ2-3 | NA | TRBV4-3 | CASSQDATGSTDTQYF
TRBJ1-6 | NA | TRBV9 | CASSVGGGRNSPLHF
TRBJ1-1 | NA | TRBV7-2 | CASSVGVGLLTEAFF
TRBJ1-2 | NA | TRBV4-1 | CASSQEGTGVGYTF
TRBJ2-5 | NA | TRBV5-1 | CASSFAGSGETQYF
TRBJ1-2 | many | TRBV12-3/TRBV12-4 | CASSLRLLRSRDYGYTF
TRBJ2-3 | few | TRBV7-9 | CASIPQGGSTDTQYF
TRBJ2-1 | few | TRBV11-1 | CASSLGGGRRNEQFF
TRBJ2-3 | NA | TRBV4-3 | CASSQWGGAGTQYF
TRBJ2-2 | NA | TRBV9 | CASSVVPGYTGELFF
TRBJ2-3 | few | TRBV7-7 | CASSSGRGSTDTQYF
TRBJ2-7 | few | TRBV5-1 | CASSAWPGPYEQYF
TRBJ2-2 | NA | TRBV5-4 | CASSLGGGQNTGELFF
TRBJ1-2 | few | TRBV20-1 | CSAFEQGGYGYTF
TRBJ1-1 | few | TRBV6-1 | CASSEGATPANTEAFF
TRBJ2-5 | few | TRBV20-1 | CSARSSGRAEETQYF
TRBJ2-2 | few | TRBV20-1 | CSAEGAGGSRELFF
TRBJ1-1 | NA | TRBV5-1 | CASSLGNRDDTEAFF
TRBJ2-7 | many | TRBV18 | CASSPLDRTEQYF
TRBJ2-3 | few | TRBV25-1 | CASSSRGGPSTDTQYF
TRBJ2-1 | many | TRBV20-1 | CSAPDRTRYNEQFF
TRBJ2-7 | NA | TRBV2 | CASSEAVPPYEQYF
TRBJ2-3 | NA | TRBV12-3/TRBV12-4 | CASQVADTQYF
TRBJ2-5 | many | TRBV5-1 | CASSLDRWGKTQYF
TRBJ2-7 | few | TRBV6-5 | CASSYSWTALYEQYF
TRBJ1-4 | NA | TRBV6-5 | CASRSQGSKEKLFF
TRBJ2-5 | NA | TRBV7-2 | CASSSPDSPETQYF
TRBJ1-1 | few | TRBV20-1 | CSARGGLMNTEAFF
TRBJ2-5 | NA | TRBV13 | CASSWGQGKETQYF
NA | NA | TRBV12-3/TRBV12-4 | CASRTGWNGEQYF
TRBJ2-5 | few | TRBV24-1 | CATSESPGQGQETQYF
TRBJ2-1 | NA | TRBV6-4 | CASSEASGSENEQFF
TRBJ2-1 | few | TRBV5-4 | CASSFSGKTQFF
TRBJ2-1 | NA | TRBV6-5 | CANSYSVQDLNEQFF
TRBJ2-1 | NA | TRBV20-1 | CSARLDPEFEQFF
TRBJ1-1 | many | TRBV28 | CATLPKVDGLTEAFF
TRBJ2-7 | many | TRBV6-2/TRBV6-3 | CASTAETYEQYF
TRBJ2-7 | few | TRBV12-3/TRBV12-4 | CASSHTAGNFYEQYF
TRBJ1-2 | few | TRBV2 | CASSEAGQGEFYGYTF
TRBJ2-6 | NA | TRBV9 | CASSLLRGSGANVLTF
TRBJ2-7 | many | TRBV4-3 | CASSQQTSGYEQYF
TRBJ1-5 | NA | TRBV12-3/TRBV12-4 | CASSLAQGRQPRHF
NA | few | TRBV7-2 | CASSLVLLLGGTQYF